These 26 T cell receptor beta chains were all obtained from the same sample, sequenced in a study of blood T cell repertoires in COVID-19. Sequenced by immunoSEQ multiplex PCR; TCRdb stores in-frame clones only, minus some. The table includes around 130,000 clones, 75% to 90% detected once. Sequencing was done on a sample of peripheral blood. The receptors come from a man aged 55 to 70 with active or convalescent COVID-19.

The rearrangement uses TRBV29-1 and TRBJ2-1; D is undetermined. Germline loops: CDR1 SQVTM, CDR2 ANQGSEA. Trimming shortened V by 4 bases and J by 7 bases, and 11 bases separated the two germline ends. The length of the CDR3 is 12 residues. CDR3 sequence reads: CSVGRVENEQFF. CDR3 bases: TGCAGCGTTGGACGGGTGGAGAATGAGCAGTTCTTC.

The chain carries TRBV6-5 and TRBJ2-7, with 10 bases that match TRBD2. The ends lost 0 bases at V and 0 bases at J; junction bases unmatched: 2. From germline, CDR1 is MNHEY and CDR2 SVGAGI. CDR3 length: 16 amino acids. The CDR3 reads CASSYSGLAVSYEQYF. CDR3 in DNA: TGTGCCAGCAGTTACTCAGGACTAGCGGTCTCCTACGAGCAGTACTTC.

V is TRBV19 and J is TRBJ2-5; the D gene is possibly TRBD1 (7 bases). CDR3 length: 14 residues. Per germline, CDR1 LNHDA and CDR2 SQIVND (reference sequence). Trimming took off 6 bases at V and 5 bases at J, with 16 bases between the two ends. The CDR3 reads CASRITGAGETQYF. Here the CDR3 DNA reads TGTGCCAGTAGAATCACAGGGGCGGGGGAGACCCAGTACTTC.

This clone was observed once. The chain is built from TRBV14 and TRBJ2-1, with 7 bases lining up with TRBD1. Germline CDR1 and CDR2: SGHDN and FVKESK. J was trimmed by 11 bases and V by 0 bases; bases with no gene match: 1. The CDR3 runs 12 residues. CDR3 amino acids: CASSQDRGKQFF. CDR3 coding DNA: TGTGCCAGCAGCCAAGACAGGGGGAAGCAGTTCTTC.

The J gene is TRBJ2-3, the V gene TRBV19, with 8 bases lining up with TRBD1. The CDR3 has 16 residues. Germline trimming cut 3 bases from V and 0 bases from J; bases unmatched to any gene: 5. Germline V gives CDR1 LNHDA, CDR2 SQIVND (reference sequence). The CDR3 reads CASSIGQGPSTDTQYF. The CDR3, as DNA: TGTGCCAGTAGTATCGGACAGGGACCTAGCACAGATACGCAGTATTTT.

The chain joins TRBV19 to TRBJ1-2, with D tentatively TRBD1 (5 bases). CDR3 size: 14 residues. The germline V and J ends were trimmed by 3 bases and 7 bases, with 15 bases remaining between them. The V gene's germline CDR1 is LNHDA and CDR2 SQIVND (reference sequence). DNA for the CDR3: TGTGCCAGTAGTATCGGCGGGGCCCTTCTTGGCTACACCTTC. Translating gives CASSIGGALLGYTF.

The V and J genes are TRBV3-1 (or the pseudogene TRBV3-2) and TRBJ2-7, with TRBD2 identical over 9 bases. The CDR3 is 15 amino acids. The germline V gene has CDR1 LGHDT and CDR2 YNNKEL (reference sequence). The V segment lost 3 bases and the J segment 6 bases; nucleotides outside the gene matches: 9. CDR3 residues: CASSQAPGTSPEQYF. CDR3 DNA sequence: TGTGCCAGCAGCCAGGCGCCCGGGACTAGCCCCGAGCAGTACTTC.

The gene calls are TRBV28 and TRBJ2-7; 9 bases are a match to TRBD2. After removal of 6 bases from V and 5 bases from J, the junction contained 5 bases not matched to a gene. This CDR3 has 13 residues. The germline V gene has CDR1 MDHEN and CDR2 SYDVKM. The CDR3 region has the DNA TGTGCCAGCAGGCGGGAGGGGACCCACGAGCAGTACTTC. Its translation is CASRREGTHEQYF.

The chain joins TRBV6-5 to TRBJ2-1, with 8 bases that match TRBD2. The CDR3 runs 14 residues. V trimming: 6 bases; J trimming: 5 bases; junction bases outside the gene matches: 6. Germline CDR1 MNHEY, CDR2 SVGAGI. In nucleotides, the CDR3 is TGTGCCAGCAGGGCGGGAGGTAGTAACAATGAGCAGTTCTTC. Its translation: CASRAGGSNNEQFF.

This chain uses TRBV11-2 with TRBJ1-6, with D possibly being TRBD1 (6 bases). V was trimmed by 5 bases and J by 6 bases, leaving 17 bases between them. The CDR3 totals 16 residues. Germline CDR1 reads SGHAT; CDR2 reads FQNNGV. This CDR3 reads CASSLAGAGLNSPLHF. CDR3 in DNA: TGTGCCAGCAGCCTTGCAGGGGCAGGCCTTAATTCACCCCTCCACTTT. Full variable domain (remainder filled in from reference TRBV11-2 and TRBJ1-6): EAGVAQSPRYKIIEKRQSVAFWCNPISGHATLYWYQQILGQGPKLLIQFQNNGVVDDSQLPKDRFSAERLKGVDSTLKIQPAKLEDSAVYLCASSLAGAGLNSPLHFGNGTRLTVT.

Note on this clone: At one of its ends the junction is not consistent with the germline gene, which may arise from a read error. This chain connects TRBV7-7 to TRBJ2-1; no firm D call. Per germline, CDR1 SSHAT and CDR2 FNYEAQ (reference sequence). This CDR3 comprises 15 residues. CDR3 sequence reads: CASSLVRSSYNEQFF. The CDR3 bases are TGTGCTAGCAGCTTAGTTCGGAGCTCCTACAATGAGCAGTTCTTC.

The rearrangement links TRBV28 to TRBJ2-3, with 14 positions matching TRBD2. From germline, CDR1 is MDHEN and CDR2 SYDVKM. The CDR3 totals 15 residues. Trimming took 6 bases from V and 7 from J; bases not matched to a gene: 6. This CDR3 is CASRGRTSGRHTQYF. CDR3 sequence (DNA): TGTGCCAGCAGGGGGAGGACTAGCGGGAGGCATACGCAGTATTTT.

CDR3 sequence (DNA): TGTGCCAGCAGCTTACAGGACAGGGTAGGGGAGCAGTACTTC. Translation: CASSLQDRVGEQYF. This chain joins TRBV7-2 and TRBJ2-7, with 8 bases lining up with TRBD1. CDR1 is SGHTA, CDR2 FQGNSA, per germline. With 2 bases clipped from V and 7 bases from J, the junction kept 7 bases outside the gene matches. The CDR3 consists of 14 residues.

The rearrangement joins TRBV6-5 to TRBJ2-1; the D is unclear. V lost 2 bases, J lost 0 bases, and 11 bases lay in between. The CDR3 has 16 residues. Looked up from germline, CDR1 is MNHEY and CDR2 is SVGAGI. This CDR3 is CASSYALMSSYNEQFF. For the CDR3, the DNA is TGTGCCAGCAGTTACGCGCTTATGAGCTCCTACAATGAGCAGTTCTTC.

V gene TRBV27 combines with J gene TRBJ1-2, with 12 bases matching TRBD1. The CDR3 has 14 amino acids. Germline loops: CDR1 MNHEY, CDR2 SMNVEV (reference sequence). Trimming cost V 6 bases and J 8 bases; bases outside gene matches: 7. In DNA, the CDR3 is TGTGCCAGCAGATATTCCGGGACAGGGGGCGGCTACACCTTC. Its translation: CASRYSGTGGGYTF.

This chain connects TRBV27 to TRBJ2-5, with 9 bases matching TRBD1. Germline V gene lookup returns CDR1 MNHEY and CDR2 SMNVEV (reference sequence). The J segment lost 5 bases and the V segment lost 2 bases, leaving 15 bases of the junction unmatched. This CDR3 contains 18 residues. DNA for the CDR3: TGTGCCAGCAGTTTACATCGCTTTCCGGGACAGGGAATGGAGACCCAGTACTTC. Translating gives CASSLHRFPGQGMETQYF.

The rearrangement joins TRBV28 to TRBJ1-5; tentatively, D is TRBD1 (5 bases). Between the trimmed V and J ends, which lost 5 bases and 7 bases, there was a span of 12 bases. The CDR3 runs 13 residues. The germline CDR1 and CDR2 sequences are MDHEN and SYDVKM. The CDR3 here is CASSMGTLQPQHF. CDR3 DNA sequence: TGTGCCAGCAGTATGGGGACTTTGCAGCCCCAGCATTTT.

The J gene is TRBJ1-5, the V gene TRBV28; D is uncertain. Germline loops: CDR1 MDHEN, CDR2 SYDVKM. Trimming pared 2 bases from V and 8 bases from J, leaving 10 bases between. This CDR3 region has 13 residues. The CDR3: CASSLGQSKPQHF. CDR3 nucleotide sequence: TGTGCCAGCAGTTTAGGTCAGTCCAAGCCCCAGCATTTT.

The chain recombines TRBV18 with TRBJ2-3; D is possibly TRBD1 (5 bases). The CDR3 has 16 residues. The V gene lost 3 bases and the J gene lost 0 bases, with 13 bases spanning the gap. Germline assignment: CDR1 KGHSH and CDR2 LQKENI. This CDR3 is CASSPTSQASTDTQYF. The DNA for the CDR3 is TGTGCCAGCTCACCCACATCACAGGCAAGCACAGATACGCAGTATTTT. The complete variable domain, with remaining parts taken from reference TRBV18 and TRBJ2-3, reads NAGVMQNPRHLVRRRGQEARLRCSPMKGHSHVYWYRQLPEEGLKFMVYLQKENIIDESGMPKERFSAEFPKEGPSILRIQQVVRGDSAAYFCASSPTSQASTDTQYFGPGTRLTVL.

V is TRBV9 and J is TRBJ1-2, with D possibly being TRBD1 (5 bases). CDR3 length equals 14 residues. Germline loops: CDR1 SGDLS, CDR2 YYNGEE. Trimming stripped 0 bases from V and 4 bases from J, with 10 bases between. The CDR3 protein is CASSVEGLTYGYTF. CDR3 DNA sequence: TGTGCCAGCAGCGTAGAGGGGCTAACCTATGGCTACACCTTC.

The genes are TRBV27 and TRBJ2-7, with 10 bases that match TRBD2. Germline V lookup: CDR1 MNHEY, CDR2 SMNVEV (reference sequence). The CDR3 length is 15 residues. Losses at the gene ends were 6 bases for V and 2 bases for J; bases not matched to a gene: 7. CDR3 protein: CASSLTGTSAYEQYF. Written as DNA, the CDR3 is TGTGCCAGCAGCTTAACCGGGACTAGCGCCTACGAGCAGTACTTC.

The CDR3 region is CASSEGQGTDTQYF. Here the CDR3 DNA reads TGTGCCAGCAGTGAAGGGCAGGGCACAGATACGCAGTATTTT. The chain carries TRBV2 and TRBJ2-3; D call uncertain. V was cut by 1 base and J by 1 base, with 6 bases left in between. The CDR3 has 14 amino acids. Germline V gene data show CDR1 as SNHLY and CDR2 as FYNNEI.

The chain combines TRBV9 with TRBJ1-6; TRBD1 matches 9 bases. Per the germline V gene, CDR1 is SGDLS and CDR2 is YYNGEE. Losses at the gene ends were 3 bases for V and 13 bases for J; bases not matched to a gene: 8. The CDR3 consists of 14 residues. As DNA, the CDR3 is TGTGCCAGCAGCGAGGGGGGACAGGGATTTCCCCTCCACTTT. It encodes CASSEGGQGFPLHF.

CDR3 region: CASSQQASNTGELFF. Written as DNA, the CDR3 is TGCGCCAGCAGCCAACAGGCCTCGAACACCGGGGAGCTGTTTTTT. The chain couples TRBV5-1 to TRBJ2-2; D perhaps matches TRBD1 (5 bases). V lost 4 bases and J lost 0, with 10 bases in between. From germline, CDR1 is SGHRS and CDR2 YFSETQ. The CDR3 sequence is 15 residues long.

V and J are TRBV6-6 and TRBJ2-7; 7 nucleotides line up with TRBD1. After removal of 2 bases from V and 5 bases from J, the junction contained 3 bases not matched to a gene. The CDR3 totals 13 residues. Germline V lookup: CDR1 MNHNY, CDR2 SVGAGI (reference sequence). CDR3 sequence reads: CASSYRQGHEQYF. The CDR3 DNA is TGTGCCAGCAGTTACCGACAGGGCCACGAGCAGTACTTC.

The chain combines TRBV7-2 with TRBJ1-2; D might be TRBD1 (5 bases). Germline V lookup: CDR1 SGHTA, CDR2 FQGNSA. With 2 bases removed from V and 6 bases from J, the gap between germline ends came to 16 bases. The CDR3 length is 15 residues. CDR3 amino acids: CASSLWWGDPNGYTF. The DNA for the CDR3 is TGTGCCAGCAGCTTATGGTGGGGGGACCCGAATGGCTACACCTTC.